These 26 T cell receptor beta chains originate from one sample sequenced in a study of monozygotic twins with inflammatory bowel disease. No DNA is given; TCRdb re-called the 5' RACE reads and lists each CDR3 protein once. The specimen's table records 300,000 to 400,000 distinct CDR3 sequences. The sequenced material came from blood. The receptors were sampled from a human donor with ulcerative colitis or Crohn's disease, or a healthy co-twin of an affected twin (not recorded which).

The V gene is TRBV12-3 or TRBV12-4, the J gene TRBJ1-6; lacking DNA, the TRBD1 call made by TCRdb goes unchecked. The CDR3 consists of 18 residues. CDR3 protein: CASSGGTGTGRKDSPLHF.

The chain uses TRBV24-1 and TRBJ2-1; the TCRdb call, TRBD1, lacks DNA for checking. The CDR3 runs 14 residues. CDR1 KGHDR and CDR2 SFDVKD come from the germline V gene. The CDR3 is CATSDVKQGYEQFF.

This sequence joins TRBV5-1 and TRBJ2-3. Germline CDR1 SGHRS, CDR2 YFSETQ. This CDR3 spans 15 amino acids. CDR3 amino acids: CASSLGMVATDTQYF.

The V gene is TRBV20-1, the J gene TRBJ2-1; TCRdb's assignment of TRBD1 cannot be checked, as there is no DNA. The CDR3 length is 11 residues. Germline CDR1 is DFQATT and CDR2 is SNEGSKA (reference sequence). CDR3 residues: CSASRGNEQFF.

The V call is TRBV11-2, the J call TRBJ2-5; the D call from TCRdb, TRBD2, cannot be confirmed without DNA. The germline V gene encodes CDR1 SGHAT and CDR2 FQNNGV. This CDR3 spans 16 amino acids. This CDR3 reads CASSLLAGGPGETQYF. Looking up the rest from reference TRBV11-2 and TRBJ2-5 gives the full variable domain: EAGVAQSPRYKIIEKRQSVAFWCNPISGHATLYWYQQILGQGPKLLIQFQNNGVVDDSQLPKDRFSAERLKGVDSTLKIQPAKLEDSAVYLCASSLLAGGPGETQYFGPGTRLLVL.

The genes are TRBV5-1 and TRBJ1-1. The CDR3 is 15 amino acids. Per germline, CDR1 SGHRS and CDR2 YFSETQ. CDR3 region: CASIPWGEGPPEAFF.

The chain links TRBV5-1 to TRBJ2-3; no DNA is available, so the TRBD2 call from TCRdb remains unchecked. From germline, CDR1 is SGHRS and CDR2 YFSETQ. The CDR3 consists of 15 residues. The CDR3 reads CASSPGLAGADTQYF.

The chain is built from TRBV5-1 and TRBJ2-1; TCRdb lists TRBD1, though no DNA is available to test this call. This CDR3 has 15 residues. Per germline, CDR1 SGHRS and CDR2 YFSETQ. The CDR3 protein is CASSLGSDSANEQFF.

The chain joins TRBV11-3 to TRBJ2-5; TCRdb designates TRBD1, a call that cannot be tested without DNA. The CDR3 is made up of 12 amino acids. Germline V gives CDR1 SGHNT, CDR2 YENEEA. This CDR3 reads CASSLLGGTQYF.

The chain carries TRBV9 and TRBJ2-7; the D gene TCRdb calls, TRBD1, cannot be checked with no DNA. The CDR3 has 14 amino acids. Germline V gives CDR1 SGDLS, CDR2 YYNGEE. CDR3 region: CASSVSGLQYEQYF.

The V and J genes are TRBV10-3 and TRBJ1-6. The CDR3 is 14 residues long. In germline, CDR1 is ENHRY, CDR2 SYGVKD. CDR3 in amino acids: CAISKQGDNSPLHF.

The chain joins TRBV18 to TRBJ2-5; checking the TCRdb D call of TRBD1 is not possible without DNA. The CDR3 runs to 14 residues. The germline CDR1 and CDR2 sequences are KGHSH and LQKENI. CDR3 residues: CASSPGPDRATQYF.

This chain joins TRBV7-2 and TRBJ2-5. The germline V gene encodes CDR1 SGHTA and CDR2 FQGNSA. This CDR3 is built from 13 residues. The CDR3 region is CASSFSVGETQYF.

The V and J genes are TRBV5-6 and TRBJ2-7; TCRdb's D gene call, TRBD1, goes unchecked for lack of DNA. The V gene's germline CDR1 is SGHDT and CDR2 YYEEEE. The CDR3 is 15 residues long. CDR3: CASSLGGGTFYEQYF.

J is TRBJ2-7 and V is TRBV27; checking the TCRdb D call of TRBD2 is not possible without DNA. The CDR3 is 16 residues long. Germline values: CDR1 MNHEY, CDR2 SMNVEV (reference sequence). The CDR3 protein is CASSWGLAGAAYDQYF.

The rearrangement uses TRBV13 and TRBJ1-4. Germline V lookup: CDR1 PRHDT, CDR2 FYEKMQ (reference sequence). The CDR3 is 16 residues long. The CDR3 sequence: CASSLAATSTNEKLFF.

This sequence joins TRBV20-1 and TRBJ2-5; TCRdb's D gene call, TRBD2, goes unchecked for lack of DNA. Germline-derived CDR1 and CDR2 are DFQATT and SNEGSKA (reference sequence). The CDR3 contains 14 residues. CDR3 region: CSARSRGGEETQYF.

This chain uses TRBV30 with TRBJ2-3. This CDR3 is 11 amino acids long. Looked up from germline, CDR1 is GTSNPN and CDR2 is SVGIG (reference sequence). CDR3 amino acids: CAWSVRDTQYF.

The chain employs TRBV5-1 and TRBJ2-1; TCRdb selects TRBD2, and the lack of DNA leaves this call unchecked. This CDR3 has 16 amino acids. In germline, CDR1 is SGHRS, CDR2 YFSETQ. Here the CDR3 reads CASSLALPSSYNEQFF.

The chain uses TRBV3-1 and TRBJ2-7; as DNA is missing, the TRBD1 call by TCRdb cannot be tested. Germline CDR1 reads LGHDT; CDR2 reads YNNKEL (reference sequence). The CDR3 covers 16 residues. The CDR3 here is CASSQPGPGTSYEQYF.

The CDR3 here is CASRLQGVGETQYF. J is TRBJ2-5 and V is TRBV7-2; TCRdb gives TRBD1 as the D gene, but with no DNA this cannot be confirmed. The V gene's germline CDR1 is SGHTA and CDR2 FQGNSA. The CDR3 length is 14 residues.

The V call is TRBV7-9, the J call TRBJ2-7. Germline CDR1 is SEHNR and CDR2 is FQNEAQ (reference sequence). The CDR3 has 14 amino acids. CDR3 residues: CASSLGVSSYEQYF.

The chain has TRBV5-1 and TRBJ2-3. The CDR3 totals 13 residues. Germline CDR1 reads SGHRS; CDR2 reads YFSETQ. The CDR3 loop is CASSLGVENTQYF.

This rearrangement joins TRBV5-4 to TRBJ2-5. CDR3 size: 14 residues. Germline V gives CDR1 SGHNT, CDR2 YYREEE (reference sequence). CDR3 loop: CASSPWVTQETQYF.

This sequence joins TRBV4-1 and TRBJ1-1; TCRdb returns TRBD1, unconfirmable since there is no DNA. The CDR3 runs to 17 residues. The germline gives CDR1 MGHRA, CDR2 YSYEKL. CDR3 region: CASSREPLPGTSTEAFF.

The chain is built from TRBV6-5 and TRBJ2-5. The CDR3 covers 15 residues. Germline lookup yields CDR1 MNHEY and CDR2 SVGAGI. CDR3 amino acids: CASSYSRGLQETQYF.